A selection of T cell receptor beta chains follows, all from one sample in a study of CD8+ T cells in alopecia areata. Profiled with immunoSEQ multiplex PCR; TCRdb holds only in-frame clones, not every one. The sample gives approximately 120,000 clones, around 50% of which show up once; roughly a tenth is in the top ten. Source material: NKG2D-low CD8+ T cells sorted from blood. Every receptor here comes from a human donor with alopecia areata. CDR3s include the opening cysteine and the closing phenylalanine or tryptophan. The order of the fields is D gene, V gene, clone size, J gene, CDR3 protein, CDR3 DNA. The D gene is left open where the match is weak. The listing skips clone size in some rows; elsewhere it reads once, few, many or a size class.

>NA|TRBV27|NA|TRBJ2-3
CASSSEIVGVTDTQYF
TGTGCCAGCAGTAGCGAAATCGTAGGGGTCACAGATACGCAGTATTTT
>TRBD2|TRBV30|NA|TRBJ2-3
CAWSVTGGPTDTQYF
TGTGCCTGGAGTGTAACGGGGGGGCCGACAGATACGCAGTATTTT
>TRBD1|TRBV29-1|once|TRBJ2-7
CSVEAGQGESYEQYF
TGCAGCGTTGAAGCTGGACAGGGAGAATCCTACGAGCAGTACTTC
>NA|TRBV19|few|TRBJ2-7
CASSIIPGGNEQYF
TGTGCCAGTAGTATTATCCCAGGTGGCAACGAGCAGTACTTC
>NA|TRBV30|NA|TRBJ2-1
CAFSRGEQFF
TGTGCCTTCTCGAGGGGGGAGCAGTTCTTC
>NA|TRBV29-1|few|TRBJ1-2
CSVNGRAEGYTF
TGCAGCGTTAACGGCAGGGCTGAAGGCTACACCTTC
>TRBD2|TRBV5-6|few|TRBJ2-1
CASSAGTSPDEQFF
TGTGCCAGCAGCGCCGGGACTAGCCCGGATGAGCAGTTCTTC
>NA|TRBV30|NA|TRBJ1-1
CAWGNRVTEAFF
TGTGCCTGGGGAAACAGGGTCACTGAAGCTTTCTTT
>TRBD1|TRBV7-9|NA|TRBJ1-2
CASSLGTGPESYTF
TGTGCCAGCAGCTTAGGGACAGGCCCTGAGAGCTACACCTTC
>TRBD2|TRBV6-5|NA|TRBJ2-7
CASSYRRGVDNYEQYF
TGTGCCAGCAGTTACCGGCGGGGGGTGGATAACTACGAGCAGTACTTC